A selection of T cell receptor beta chains follows, all from one sample in a study of T cell responses to AZD1222 COVID-19 vaccine. Some clones are missing from TCRdb's copy, which holds only in-frame ones; the method was immunoSEQ multiplex PCR. The repertoire holds about 82,000 clones, roughly nine tenths seen once, with around 2.9% in the top ten. This specimen was peripheral blood, taken 28 days after the second AZD1222 dose. The source of these receptors is an adult who received the AZD1222 COVID-19 vaccine. The CDR3 runs from the conserved cysteine through the conserved F or W. The D gene is left open where the match is weak. The size field is filled for only some rows; it gives once, few, many or a size class.

D: .
V: TRBV14
J: TRBJ1-2
size: .
DNA: TGTGCCAGCAGCCAACTCCGAGGGGTTAGAGGTGTAAGTGGCTACACCTTC
CDR3: CASSQLRGVRGVSGYTF

D: .
V: TRBV9
J: TRBJ2-7
size: .
DNA: TGTGCCAGCAGCCCCGGCCCACAGGGAACCTACGAGCAGTACTTC
CDR3: CASSPGPQGTYEQYF

D: TRBD2
V: TRBV7-6
J: TRBJ2-1
size: once
DNA: TGTGCCAGCAGCCCGAGAACCAGCGGGGGGAGGAATGAGCAGTTCTTC
CDR3: CASSPRTSGGRNEQFF

D: .
V: TRBV15
J: TRBJ1-1
size: .
DNA: TGTGCCACCAGCAGAGTGGCAGGGATGAACACTGAAGCTTTCTTT
CDR3: CATSRVAGMNTEAFF

D: .
V: TRBV12-3/TRBV12-4
J: TRBJ1-6
size: .
DNA: TGTGCCAGCAAGAGGACGGCTAATTCACCCCTCCACTTT
CDR3: CASKRTANSPLHF

D: .
V: TRBV19
J: TRBJ2-3
size: .
DNA: TGTGCCAGTAGTCGTGGGGGCTGGTACACAGATACGCAGTATTTT
CDR3: CASSRGGWYTDTQYF

D: .
V: TRBV5-1
J: TRBJ1-1
size: .
DNA: TGCGCCAGCAGGTGGGGACCGGCTATGAACACTGAAGCTTTCTTT
CDR3: CASRWGPAMNTEAFF

D: TRBD2
V: TRBV2
J: TRBJ2-5
size: .
DNA: TGTGCCAGCAGGACTAGCGGGGGGGCAGAGACCCAGTACTTC
CDR3: CASRTSGGAETQYF

D: .
V: TRBV5-1
J: TRBJ2-5
size: .
DNA: TGCGCCAGCAGCCCCGGGACTGGGCGAGAGACCCAGTACTTC
CDR3: CASSPGTGRETQYF

D: .
V: TRBV11-3
J: TRBJ2-3
size: .
DNA: TGTGCCAGCAGCTTCCGGGGTTATTCAGATACGCAGTATTTT
CDR3: CASSFRGYSDTQYF

D: .
V: TRBV6-5
J: TRBJ1-6
size: .
DNA: TGTGCCAGCAGTTACGCCGACCCTGGAGTTTCACCCCTCCACTTT
CDR3: CASSYADPGVSPLHF

D: .
V: TRBV4-1
J: TRBJ1-2
size: .
DNA: TGCGCCAGCAGCCAGGCGGGGAGGGGGAACTATGGCTACACCTTC
CDR3: CASSQAGRGNYGYTF

D: .
V: TRBV2
J: TRBJ1-6
size: once
DNA: TGTGCCAGCCAGGCAAGGGGTTTGGACAATTCACCCCTCCACTTT
CDR3: CASQARGLDNSPLHF

D: TRBD2
V: TRBV6-2/TRBV6-3
J: TRBJ2-1
size: .
DNA: TGTGCCAGCAGTTATACTGGACTAGCGGGGAGGAATGAGCAGTTCTTC
CDR3: CASSYTGLAGRNEQFF

D: .
V: TRBV9
J: TRBJ2-3
size: .
DNA: TGTGCCAGCAGCGTAGGTGATTTTGGGGATACGCAGTATTTT
CDR3: CASSVGDFGDTQYF

D: .
V: TRBV19
J: TRBJ1-5
size: .
DNA: TGTGCCAGTAGTACCAGGGTTGGCGTGCAGCCCCAGCATTTT
CDR3: CASSTRVGVQPQHF

D: .
V: TRBV19
J: TRBJ1-2
size: .
DNA: TGTGCCAGTAGTATAGGACAAGGATTCTATGGCTACACCTTC
CDR3: CASSIGQGFYGYTF

D: TRBD1
V: TRBV30
J: TRBJ2-7
size: few
DNA: TGTGCCTGGAGTATTGACAGGGGGGTCTACGAGCAGTACTTC
CDR3: CAWSIDRGVYEQYF

D: .
V: TRBV27
J: TRBJ2-5
size: .
DNA: TGTGCCAGCAGCAACCACCGAAAGGGGACCCGAGAGACCCAGTACTTC
CDR3: CASSNHRKGTRETQYF

D: .
V: TRBV12-5
J: TRBJ2-2
size: .
DNA: TGTGCTAGTGGTTTGGTGGTTACACATTCGAACACCGGGGAGCTGTTTTTT
CDR3: CASGLVVTHSNTGELFF

D: .
V: TRBV29-1
J: TRBJ1-1
size: .
DNA: TGCAGCGTTGAAGACAGGGAAGGTAGTGGCACTGAAGCTTTCTTT
CDR3: CSVEDREGSGTEAFF

D: .
V: TRBV28
J: TRBJ1-4
size: .
DNA: TGTGCCAGCAGTTTATCAGGGGCGGGGGAAAAACTGTTTTTT
CDR3: CASSLSGAGEKLFF